Reported below is one TCR beta chain. V lost 4 bases, J lost 2 bases, and 8 bases stayed unmatched. This CDR3 is 15 amino acids long. Per the germline V gene, CDR1 is SGHRS and CDR2 is YFSETQ. The protocol was immunoSEQ multiplex PCR, while the TCRdb copy is restricted to in-frame clones and leaves out a portion. Of 100,000 to 150,000 clones listed, 86% were seen once; the top ten hold about 5%. This record belongs to a study of blood T cell repertoires in COVID-19. The source is a human donor in a cohort sampled during active COVID-19. The genes are TRBV5-1 and TRBJ1-2; 7 bases fit TRBD1. Input material: peripheral blood. The CDR3 sequence: CASSTGTALNYGYTF. The CDR3 DNA sequence: TGCGCCAGCAGCACAGGGACAGCCTTGAACTATGGCTACACCTTC.